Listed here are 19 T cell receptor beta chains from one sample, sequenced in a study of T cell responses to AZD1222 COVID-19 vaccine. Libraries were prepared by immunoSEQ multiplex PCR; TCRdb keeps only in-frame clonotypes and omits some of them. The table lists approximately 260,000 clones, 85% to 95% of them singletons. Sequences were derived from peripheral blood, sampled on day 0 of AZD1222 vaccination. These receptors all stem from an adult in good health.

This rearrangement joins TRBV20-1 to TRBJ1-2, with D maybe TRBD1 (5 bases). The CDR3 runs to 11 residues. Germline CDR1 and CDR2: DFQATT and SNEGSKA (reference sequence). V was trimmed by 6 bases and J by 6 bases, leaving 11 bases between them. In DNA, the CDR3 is TGCAGTGCCAGCGGGACTCATGGCTACACCTTC. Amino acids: CSASGTHGYTF.

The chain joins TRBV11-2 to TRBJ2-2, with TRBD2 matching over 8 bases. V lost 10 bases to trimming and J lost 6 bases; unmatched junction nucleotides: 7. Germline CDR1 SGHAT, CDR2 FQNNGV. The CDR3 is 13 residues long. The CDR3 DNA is TGTGCCATACGGCGGGAGGATCCCGGGGAGCTGTTTTTT. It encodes CAIRREDPGELFF.

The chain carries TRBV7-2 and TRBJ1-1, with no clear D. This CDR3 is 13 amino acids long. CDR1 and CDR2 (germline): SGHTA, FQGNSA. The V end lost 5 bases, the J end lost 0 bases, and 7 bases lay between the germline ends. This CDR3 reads CASSPTVNTEAFF. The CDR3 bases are TGTGCCAGCAGCCCAACAGTGAACACTGAAGCTTTCTTT.

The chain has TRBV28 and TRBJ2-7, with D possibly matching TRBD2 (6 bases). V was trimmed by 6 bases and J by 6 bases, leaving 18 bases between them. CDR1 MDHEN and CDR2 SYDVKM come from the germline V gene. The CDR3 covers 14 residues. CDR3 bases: TGTGCCAGCAGACCACCCGGGACTTCCCTCGAGCAGTACTTC. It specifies CASRPPGTSLEQYF.

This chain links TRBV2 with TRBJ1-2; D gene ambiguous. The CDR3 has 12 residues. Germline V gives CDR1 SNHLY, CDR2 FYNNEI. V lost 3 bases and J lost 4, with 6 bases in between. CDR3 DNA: TGTGCCAGCAGTGAGACGGTCTATGGCTACACCTTC. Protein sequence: CASSETVYGYTF.

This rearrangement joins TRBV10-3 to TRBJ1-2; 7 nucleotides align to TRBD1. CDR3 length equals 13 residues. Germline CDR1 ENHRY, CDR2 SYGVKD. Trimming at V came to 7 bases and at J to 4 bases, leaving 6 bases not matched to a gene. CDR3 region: CAITQGGAYGYTF. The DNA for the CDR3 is TGTGCCATCACCCAGGGGGGGGCCTATGGCTACACCTTC.

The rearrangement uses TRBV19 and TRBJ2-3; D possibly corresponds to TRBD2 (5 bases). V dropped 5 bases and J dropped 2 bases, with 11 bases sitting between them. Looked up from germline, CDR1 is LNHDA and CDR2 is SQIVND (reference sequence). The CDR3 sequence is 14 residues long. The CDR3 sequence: CASSYGVPTDTQYF. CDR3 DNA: TGTGCCAGTAGTTACGGGGTTCCCACAGATACGCAGTATTTT. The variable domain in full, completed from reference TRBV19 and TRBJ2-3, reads DGGITQSPKYLFRKEGQNVTLSCEQNLNHDAMYWYRQDPGQGLRLIYYSQIVNDFQKGDIAEGYSVSREKKESFPLTVTSAQKNPTAFYLCASSYGVPTDTQYFGPGTRLTVL.

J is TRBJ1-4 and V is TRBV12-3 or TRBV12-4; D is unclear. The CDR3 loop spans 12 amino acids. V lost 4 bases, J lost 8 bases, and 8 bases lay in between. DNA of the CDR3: TGTGCCAGCAGTTACCCGAGGGAAAAACTGTTTTTT. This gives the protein CASSYPREKLFF.

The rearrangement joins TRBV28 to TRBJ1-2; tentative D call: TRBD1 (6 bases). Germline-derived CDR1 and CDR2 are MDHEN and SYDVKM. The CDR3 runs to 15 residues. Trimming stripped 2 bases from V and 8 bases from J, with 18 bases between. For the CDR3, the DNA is TGTGCCAGCAGTTTAAAACTTACCAGGGGTCAGGGCTACACCTTC. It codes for CASSLKLTRGQGYTF.

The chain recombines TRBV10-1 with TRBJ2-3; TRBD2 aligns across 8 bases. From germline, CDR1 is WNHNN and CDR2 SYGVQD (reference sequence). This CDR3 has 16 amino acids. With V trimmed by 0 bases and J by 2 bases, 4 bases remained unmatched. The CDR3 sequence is CASSESSGGNTDTQYF. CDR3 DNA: TGCGCCAGCAGTGAGTCGAGCGGGGGCAACACAGATACGCAGTATTTT.

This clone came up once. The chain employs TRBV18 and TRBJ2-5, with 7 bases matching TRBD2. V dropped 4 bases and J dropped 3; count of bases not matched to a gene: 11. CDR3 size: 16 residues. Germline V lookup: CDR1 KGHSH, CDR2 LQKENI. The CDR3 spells CASSHLPGLVEETQYF. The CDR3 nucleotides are TGTGCCAGCTCACACCTACCAGGACTAGTAGAAGAGACCCAGTACTTC. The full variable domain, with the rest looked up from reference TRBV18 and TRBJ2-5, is NAGVMQNPRHLVRRRGQEARLRCSPMKGHSHVYWYRQLPEEGLKFMVYLQKENIIDESGMPKERFSAEFPKEGPSILRIQQVVRGDSAAYFCASSHLPGLVEETQYFGPGTRLLVL.

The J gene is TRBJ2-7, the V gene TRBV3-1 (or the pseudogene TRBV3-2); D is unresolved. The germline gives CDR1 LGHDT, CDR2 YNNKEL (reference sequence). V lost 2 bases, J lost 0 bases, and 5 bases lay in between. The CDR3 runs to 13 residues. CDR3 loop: CASSQWSSYEQYF. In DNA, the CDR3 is TGTGCCAGCAGCCAATGGTCCTCCTACGAGCAGTACTTC.

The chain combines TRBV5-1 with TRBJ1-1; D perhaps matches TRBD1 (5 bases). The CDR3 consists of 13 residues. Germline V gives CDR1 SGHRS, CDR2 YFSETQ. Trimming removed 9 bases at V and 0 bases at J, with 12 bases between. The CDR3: CATKAGMNTEAFF. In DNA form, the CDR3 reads TGCGCCACCAAGGCAGGGATGAACACTGAAGCTTTCTTT.

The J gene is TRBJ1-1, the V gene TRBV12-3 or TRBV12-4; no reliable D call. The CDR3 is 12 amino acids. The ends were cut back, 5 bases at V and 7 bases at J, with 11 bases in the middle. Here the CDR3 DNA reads TGTGCCAGCAGTCCTGGTGTTAGTGAAGCTTTCTTT. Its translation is CASSPGVSEAFF.

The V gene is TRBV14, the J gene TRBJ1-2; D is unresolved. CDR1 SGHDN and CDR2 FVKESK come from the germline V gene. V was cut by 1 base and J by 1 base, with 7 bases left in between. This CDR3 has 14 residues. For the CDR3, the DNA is TGTGCCAGCAGCCAAGCCCCACATAACTATGGCTACACCTTC. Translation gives CASSQAPHNYGYTF.

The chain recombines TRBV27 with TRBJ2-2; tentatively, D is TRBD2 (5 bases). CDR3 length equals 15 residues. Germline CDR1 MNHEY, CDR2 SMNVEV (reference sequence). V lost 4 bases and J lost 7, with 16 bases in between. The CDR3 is CASSSPAVRGGELFF. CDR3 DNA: TGTGCCAGCAGTTCCCCGGCGGTACGGGGCGGGGAGCTGTTTTTT.

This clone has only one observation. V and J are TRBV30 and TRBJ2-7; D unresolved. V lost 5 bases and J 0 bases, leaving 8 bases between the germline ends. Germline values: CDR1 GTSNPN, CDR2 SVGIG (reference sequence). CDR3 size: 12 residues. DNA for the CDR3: TGTGCCTGGGGACCTATCTCCTACGAGCAGTACTTC. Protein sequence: CAWGPISYEQYF.

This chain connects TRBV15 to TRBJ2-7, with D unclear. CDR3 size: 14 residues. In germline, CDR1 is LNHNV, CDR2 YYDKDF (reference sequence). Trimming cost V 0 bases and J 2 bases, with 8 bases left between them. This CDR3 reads CATSRDKGPYEQYF. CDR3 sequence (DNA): TGTGCCACCAGCAGAGATAAAGGCCCCTACGAGCAGTACTTC.

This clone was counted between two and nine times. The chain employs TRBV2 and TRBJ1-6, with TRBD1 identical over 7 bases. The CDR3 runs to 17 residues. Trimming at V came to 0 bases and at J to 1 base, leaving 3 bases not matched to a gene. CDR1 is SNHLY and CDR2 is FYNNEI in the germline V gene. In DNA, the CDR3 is TGTGCCAGCAGTGAAGCGGGGGACAGATCCTATAATTCACCCCTCCACTTT. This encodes CASSEAGDRSYNSPLHF.